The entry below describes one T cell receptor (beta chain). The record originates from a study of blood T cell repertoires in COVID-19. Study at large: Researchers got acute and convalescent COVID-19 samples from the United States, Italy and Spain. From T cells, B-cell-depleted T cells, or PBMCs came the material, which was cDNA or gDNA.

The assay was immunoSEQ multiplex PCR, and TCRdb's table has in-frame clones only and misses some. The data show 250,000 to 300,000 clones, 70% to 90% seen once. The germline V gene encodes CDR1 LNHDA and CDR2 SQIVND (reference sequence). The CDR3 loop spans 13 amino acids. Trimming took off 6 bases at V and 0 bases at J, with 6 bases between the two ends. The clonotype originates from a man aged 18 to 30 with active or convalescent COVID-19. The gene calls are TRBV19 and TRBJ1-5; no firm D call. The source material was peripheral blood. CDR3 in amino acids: CASSISSNQPQHF. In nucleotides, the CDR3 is TGTGCCAGTAGCATTTCTAGCAATCAGCCCCAGCATTTT.